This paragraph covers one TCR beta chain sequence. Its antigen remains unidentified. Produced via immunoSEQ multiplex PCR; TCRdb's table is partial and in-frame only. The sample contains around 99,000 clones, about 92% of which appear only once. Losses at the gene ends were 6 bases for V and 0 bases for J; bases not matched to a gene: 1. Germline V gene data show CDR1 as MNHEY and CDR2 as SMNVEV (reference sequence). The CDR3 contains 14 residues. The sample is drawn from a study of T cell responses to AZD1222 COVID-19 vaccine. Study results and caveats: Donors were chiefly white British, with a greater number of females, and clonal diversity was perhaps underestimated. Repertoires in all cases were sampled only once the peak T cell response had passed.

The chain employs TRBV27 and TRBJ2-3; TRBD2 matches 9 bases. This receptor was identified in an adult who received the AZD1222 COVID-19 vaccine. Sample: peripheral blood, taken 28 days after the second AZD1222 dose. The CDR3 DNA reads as TGTGCCAGCAGAAGCGGGGGGAGCACAGATACGCAGTATTTT. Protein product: CASRSGGSTDTQYF.